This record concerns one TCR beta chain sequence. The antigen it recognizes is unknown. Base qualities are not provided; no much larger clone lies one nucleotide away. Samples from volunteer blood donors who had recovered from COVID-19 were contributed by a second Seattle source. Each collaborating institution followed its own protocols to collect whole blood in K2EDTA tubes. Collaborator samples were shipped for TCRbeta analysis as frozen whole blood, isolated PBMCs, or DNA extracted from either sample type. This sample is drawn from a study of blood T cell repertoires in COVID-19 (dated by TCRdb to 2018 to 2020). Study-wide context: Collaborator samples came from the United States, Italy and Spain and covered acute and convalescent phases of COVID-19. The samples were drawn from the first 160 participants of the ongoing ImmuneRACE study and from 1,254 subjects provided by 6 global collaborators. Sample metadata almost always included a de-identified subject ID, COVID-19 status, age in years and sex. Subjects who had been exposed to COVID-19, were actively infected with it, or had recovered from it provided the deeply sampled blood TCRbeta repertoires that made up the dataset. The repertoires were made available in a free public database intended to serve as a resource for research on the immune response to SARS-CoV-2. Where available, HLA class I and class II types were obtained from metadata supplied by the sample provider rather than from assay-based typing. The material from the prospective study consisted of cDNA or gDNA derived from T cells, B-cell-depleted T cells, or PBMCs. Results the study describes overall, beyond this receptor: Clinical and demographic metadata were provided uncurated, with the amount varying by source and participant.

TCRbeta CDR3 regions were amplified from genomic DNA by means of the immunoSEQ Assay, a bias-controlled multiplex PCR. In the paper's pipeline: Nucleated cell counts per sample were estimated from amplification of reference gene primers within the assay. To quantify the absolute abundance of each unique TCRbeta CDR3 rearrangement, sequence reads were collapsed and filtered. Productive Simpson clonality was computed per sample as the square root of Simpson's diversity index over productive rearrangements. As stored in TCRdb, this immuneACCESS dataset retains in-frame rearrangements with V and J assigned. A fraction of the clones does not appear; measured against another copy, unresolved V genes explain less than half of the discrepancy, and the remainder lacks a known reason. Clonal size and the V and J genes are those of that table, whereas D and trimming came from the DNA. This sample has a few hundred thousand clones in its table, and around 89% of those were observed once. The top ten clones comprise 4% of the sample.

The clonotype originates from a man between 60 and 70 years old who had recovered from COVID-19. The source material was peripheral blood.

The CDR3 sequence is CASSLDRDLAYNEQFF. The nucleotide sequence is given as TGTGCCAGCAGCCTCGACCGGGATCTTGCCTACAATGAGCAGTTCTTC. The receptor chain draws on TRBV21-1 and TRBJ2-1; TRBD2 is taken as the D call from the table, unchecked against the DNA. TRBV21-1 is recorded as a pseudogene. The CDR3 numbers 16 residues from cysteine through phenylalanine. This entry keeps only the CDR3 DNA: 48 bases, framed from base 1.